This record looks at one TCR beta chain sequence and its context. Its cognate antigen is unknown. Measured with immunoSEQ multiplex PCR; TCRdb has only the in-frame clones, and not every one. The sample yields 6,000 to 7,000 clones, around two thirds seen once. The data belong to a study of coeliac disease. About the study: Each coeliac patient was active, refractory type I, or diet-controlled. General observations from the study: In active celiac disease, intraepithelial and lamina propria TRB and TRG repertoires were less clonal than controls. TRB repertoires were largely private, with most amino acid sequences found in only one sample.

The germline V gene encodes CDR1 SEHNR and CDR2 FQNEAQ (reference sequence). V was pared by 1 base and J by 10 bases, with 10 bases between. The CDR3 runs 12 residues. The genes are TRBV7-9 and TRBJ1-1; D perhaps matches TRBD1 (5 bases). This sequence originates from a man aged 55 to 70 with celiac disease on a gluten-free diet. Sequenced: lymphocytes from the gut lamina propria. For the CDR3, the DNA is TGTGCCAGCAGCTTAGGTGGGAGGGGAGCTTTCTTT. This encodes CASSLGGRGAFF.